The clone carrying this T cell receptor (beta chain) was counted a single time. All enrollees were roughly 18 to 100 years old and from fewer than 30 US areas. Among Cohort 3 donors, those recovered had two negative PCRs, clearance, or symptom resolution. This record comes from a study of blood T cell repertoires in COVID-19. Study-wide background: Samples representing acute and convalescent COVID-19 were sourced from the United States, Italy and Spain.

Method: immunoSEQ multiplex PCR; TCRdb's copy keeps in-frame clones and lacks some. The sample contains a few hundred thousand clones, roughly 87% of which appear only once. V was clipped by 1 base and J by 7 bases; unmatched bases: 3. Germline assignment: CDR1 LGHDT and CDR2 YNNKEL (reference sequence). The CDR3 length is 14 residues. This TCR was recovered from a woman aged 30 to 39 who had recovered from COVID-19. Sequenced input: PBMCs or T cells enriched from blood (not recorded which). The rearrangement links TRBV3-1 (or the pseudogene TRBV3-2) to TRBJ1-2, with 10 bases lining up with TRBD1. The CDR3 nucleotides are TGTGCCAGCAGCCAAGCGACAGGGGGCCCTGGCTACACCTTC. It is translated as CASSQATGGPGYTF.